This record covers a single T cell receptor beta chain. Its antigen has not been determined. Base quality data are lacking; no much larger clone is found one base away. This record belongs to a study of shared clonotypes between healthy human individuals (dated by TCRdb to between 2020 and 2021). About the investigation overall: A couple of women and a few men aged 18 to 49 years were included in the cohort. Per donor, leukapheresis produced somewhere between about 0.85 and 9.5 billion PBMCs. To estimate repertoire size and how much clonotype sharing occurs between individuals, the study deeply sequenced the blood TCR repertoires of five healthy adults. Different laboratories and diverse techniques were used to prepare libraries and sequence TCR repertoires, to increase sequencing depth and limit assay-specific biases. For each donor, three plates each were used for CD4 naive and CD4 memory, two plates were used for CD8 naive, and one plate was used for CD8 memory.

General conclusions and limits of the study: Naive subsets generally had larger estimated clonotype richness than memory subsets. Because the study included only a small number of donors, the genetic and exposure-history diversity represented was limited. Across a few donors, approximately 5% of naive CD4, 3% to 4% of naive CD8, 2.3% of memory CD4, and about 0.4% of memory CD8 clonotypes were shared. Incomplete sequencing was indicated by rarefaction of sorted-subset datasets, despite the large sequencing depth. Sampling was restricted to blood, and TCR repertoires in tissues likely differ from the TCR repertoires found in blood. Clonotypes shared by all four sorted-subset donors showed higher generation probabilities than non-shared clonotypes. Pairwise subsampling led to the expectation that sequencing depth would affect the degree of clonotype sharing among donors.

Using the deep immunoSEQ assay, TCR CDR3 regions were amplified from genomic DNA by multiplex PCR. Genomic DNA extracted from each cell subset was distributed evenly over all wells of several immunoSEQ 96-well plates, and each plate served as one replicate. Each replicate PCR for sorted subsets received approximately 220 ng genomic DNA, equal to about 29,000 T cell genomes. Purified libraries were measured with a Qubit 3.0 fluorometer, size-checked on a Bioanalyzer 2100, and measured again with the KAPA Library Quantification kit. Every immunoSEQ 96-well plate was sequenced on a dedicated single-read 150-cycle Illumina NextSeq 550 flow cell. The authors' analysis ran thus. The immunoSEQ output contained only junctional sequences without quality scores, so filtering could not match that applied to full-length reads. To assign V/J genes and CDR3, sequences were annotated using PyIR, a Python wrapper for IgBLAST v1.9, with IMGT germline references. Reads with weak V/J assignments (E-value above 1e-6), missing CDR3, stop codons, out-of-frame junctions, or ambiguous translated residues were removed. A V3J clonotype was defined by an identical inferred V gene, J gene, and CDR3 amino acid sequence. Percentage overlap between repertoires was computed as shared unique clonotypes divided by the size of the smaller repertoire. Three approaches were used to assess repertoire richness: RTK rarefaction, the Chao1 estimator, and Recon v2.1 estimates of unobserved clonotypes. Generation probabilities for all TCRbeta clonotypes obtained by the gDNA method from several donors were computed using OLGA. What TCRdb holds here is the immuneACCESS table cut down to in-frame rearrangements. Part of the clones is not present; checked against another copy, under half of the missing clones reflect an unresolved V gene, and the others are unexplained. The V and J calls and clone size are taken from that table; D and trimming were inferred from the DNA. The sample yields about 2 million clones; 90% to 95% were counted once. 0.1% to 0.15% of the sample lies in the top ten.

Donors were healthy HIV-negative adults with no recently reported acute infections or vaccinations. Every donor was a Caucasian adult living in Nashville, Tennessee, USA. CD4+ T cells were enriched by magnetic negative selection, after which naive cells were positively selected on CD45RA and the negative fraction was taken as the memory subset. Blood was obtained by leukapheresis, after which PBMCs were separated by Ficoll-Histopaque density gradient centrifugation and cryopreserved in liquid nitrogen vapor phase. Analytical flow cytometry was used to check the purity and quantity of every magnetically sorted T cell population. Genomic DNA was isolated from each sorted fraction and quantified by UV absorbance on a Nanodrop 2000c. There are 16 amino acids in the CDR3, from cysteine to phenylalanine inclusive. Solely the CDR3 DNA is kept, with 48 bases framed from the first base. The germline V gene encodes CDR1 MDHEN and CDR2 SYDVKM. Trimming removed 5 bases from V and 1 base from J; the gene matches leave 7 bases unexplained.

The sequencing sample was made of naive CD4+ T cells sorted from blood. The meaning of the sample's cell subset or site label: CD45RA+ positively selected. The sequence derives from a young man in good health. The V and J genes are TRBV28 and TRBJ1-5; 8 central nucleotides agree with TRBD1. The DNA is TGTGCCAGCAGTGACAGGGGACTAGGGAGCAATCAGCCCCAGCATTTT. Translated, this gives CASSDRGLGSNQPQHF.